This T cell receptor beta chain derives from a study of blood T cell repertoires in COVID-19. Turning to the study itself: Samples taken during acute and convalescent COVID-19 were collected in the United States, Italy and Spain.

V lost 4 bases, J lost 7 bases, and 8 bases stayed unmatched. Looked up from germline, CDR1 is KGHSH and CDR2 is LQKENI. The CDR3 runs 15 residues. The method was immunoSEQ multiplex PCR; TCRdb's version includes in-frame clones alone and lacks a portion of them. This table holds around 99,000 clones, around three quarters found once. This clone was seen a single time. The clonotype originates from a man aged 50-59 years who had recovered from COVID-19. The source material was peripheral blood. The chain links TRBV18 to TRBJ1-4, with 8 bases lining up with TRBD1. The chain's CDR3 is CASSRSEQGVEKLFF. CDR3 sequence (DNA): TGTGCCAGCTCACGATCGGAACAGGGGGTTGAAAAACTGTTTTTT.